Detailed here is one T cell receptor beta chain. This sample is part of a study of T cell responses to AZD1222 COVID-19 vaccine. TCRdb's table, derived via immunoSEQ multiplex PCR, lists solely in-frame clones and lacks some. The repertoire holds fewer than 130,000 clones, with over 85% as singletons. The receptor was derived from an adult in good health. The material sequenced was peripheral blood, taken on day 0 of AZD1222 vaccination.

The CDR3 region has the DNA TGTGCCTGGAGTAGGACAGGGTTGTACGAGCAGTACTTC. This encodes CAWSRTGLYEQYF. The chain carries TRBV30 and TRBJ2-7, with TRBD1 matching 8 bases. The V and J ends lost 2 bases and 4 bases, in that order; junction bases with no gene match: 4. Germline CDR1 GTSNPN, CDR2 SVGIG (reference sequence). The CDR3 spans 13 residues.